This T cell receptor (beta chain) was captured in a study of blood T cell repertoires in COVID-19. Looking at the study overall: The origin of the acute and convalescent COVID-19 samples was the United States, Italy and Spain. T cells, B-cell-depleted T cells, or PBMCs provided the cDNA or gDNA that served as material.

Assay used: immunoSEQ multiplex PCR; TCRdb lists only in-frame clones, some missing. This table holds 150,000 to 160,000 clones, roughly 80% found once. The CDR3 is made up of 18 amino acids. The trim removed 3 bases at V and 0 bases at J, leaving 8 bases unmatched. Enrollment of patients from Seattle took place during active infection, with longitudinal follow-up. Sequenced: peripheral blood. V is TRBV6-7 and J is TRBJ2-5, with TRBD2 matching over 12 bases. TRBV6-7 carries the ORF label, with uncertain function. The receptor comes from a woman in her fifties or sixties with COVID-19, enrolled during active disease. The CDR3, as DNA: TGTGCCAGCAGTTATCTAGCGGGAGGGCCGGATCACCAAGAGACCCAGTACTTC. Encoded protein: CASSYLAGGPDHQETQYF.